This TCR beta chain comes out of a study of T cell responses to AZD1222 COVID-19 vaccine. Across the whole study: Analysis merged second doses at about 4 or about 12 weeks.

The assay was immunoSEQ multiplex PCR, and TCRdb's table has in-frame clones only and misses some. There are 98,000 or so clones in the sample; roughly 90% occur only once, and roughly a sixth lies in the top ten. With V trimmed by 9 bases and J by 7 bases, 8 bases remained unmatched. Germline V lookup: CDR1 MNHEY, CDR2 SVGAGI. This CDR3 has 13 amino acids. General observations from the study: Baseline testing showed seropositivity in only a handful of AZD1222 recipients. Donor demographics were predominantly white British with a female majority; clonal diversity may be underestimated. The reported proportion of spike-specific TCRs targeting unmutated variant regions was nearly half.

This clone appeared a few times. The target antigen is unknown. V gene TRBV6-5 combines with J gene TRBJ2-2, with 7 bases identical to TRBD2. The source is an adult in good health. The starting material was peripheral blood, obtained on day 0 of AZD1222 vaccination. As DNA, the CDR3 is TGTGCCAGTCTCGGACTAGTAATCGGGGAGCTGTTTTTT. Translating it yields CASLGLVIGELFF.